Below are 30 T cell receptor beta chains sequenced from a single sample in a study of technical replicates of blood from four donors (dated by TCRdb to the late 2010s). Libraries were made using the immunoSEQ multiplex PCR assay. TCRdb limited this immuneACCESS table to in-frame rearrangements with V and J called. A share of clones is missing; checked studies link under half to unresolved V genes, and the rest is unexplained. The sample table contains roughly 100,000 clones; only one count was recorded for approximately 96% of them. 0.2% to 0.25% of the sample comes from the top ten. Sequences were obtained from T cells isolated from PBMCs. All receptors derive from a human donor in good health.

This chain connects TRBV4-1 to TRBJ2-7, with a weak D call TRBD2 (6 bases). In germline, CDR1 is MGHRA, CDR2 YSYEKL. The V end was cut by 4 bases, the J end by 0 bases, with 16 bases between. The CDR3 runs to 16 residues. The CDR3 region has the DNA TGCGCCAGCAGCCCAGAGCTAGGGAGGATCTCCTACGAGCAGTACTTC. Translating gives CASSPELGRISYEQYF.

Here the CDR3 reads CASSFNSASYEQYF. For the CDR3, the DNA is TGTGCCAGCAGCTTTAATAGTGCGTCCTACGAGCAGTACTTC. The V gene is TRBV7-9, the J gene TRBJ2-7, with D unclear. Germline values: CDR1 SEHNR, CDR2 FQNEAQ (reference sequence). The CDR3 has 14 residues. With 3 bases removed from V and 1 base from J, the gap between germline ends came to 10 bases.

This sequence joins TRBV6-1 and TRBJ2-3; 12 bases map to TRBD2. CDR3 size: 22 residues. Per germline, CDR1 MNHNS and CDR2 SASEGT. The V segment lost 1 base and the J segment 2 bases; nucleotides outside the gene matches: 19. The chain's CDR3 is CASSEDPFTPSSGRGITDTQYF. CDR3 coding DNA: TGTGCCAGCAGTGAAGACCCGTTCACCCCATCTAGCGGGAGGGGCATCACAGATACGCAGTATTTT.

J is TRBJ2-5 and V is TRBV28, with 9 bases identical to TRBD2. J lost 4 bases, V lost 6 bases, and 18 bases had no gene match. The CDR3 contains 18 residues. In germline, CDR1 is MDHEN, CDR2 SYDVKM. The CDR3 sequence: CASRLFVVGGRAGETQYF. The CDR3 bases are TGTGCCAGCAGGCTCTTTGTTGTGGGCGGGAGGGCCGGAGAGACCCAGTACTTC.

The chain has TRBV2 and TRBJ2-1, with TRBD2 identical over 10 bases. J lost 0 bases, V lost 7 bases, and 15 bases had no gene match. The CDR3 consists of 19 residues. Germline V lookup: CDR1 SNHLY, CDR2 FYNNEI. Here the CDR3 reads CASTDPLAGSGNSYNEQFF. CDR3 nucleotide sequence: TGTGCCAGCACAGACCCACTAGCGGGGTCGGGGAACTCCTACAATGAGCAGTTCTTC.

Here the CDR3 reads CASSEERNSYEQYF. Written as DNA, the CDR3 is TGTGCCAGCTCAGAGGAACGGAACTCCTACGAGCAGTACTTC. The gene calls are TRBV18 and TRBJ2-7; D gene ambiguous. CDR3 length: 14 amino acids. V lost 5 bases, J lost 0 bases, and 11 bases lay in between. Germline-derived CDR1 and CDR2 are KGHSH and LQKENI.

The V gene is TRBV9, the J gene TRBJ1-2; D gene unclear. The germline V and J ends were trimmed by 0 bases and 8 bases, with 8 bases remaining between them. This CDR3 is built from 12 residues. CDR1 is SGDLS and CDR2 is YYNGEE in the germline V gene. In DNA, the CDR3 is TGTGCCAGCAGCGTAGACGGTGCCGGCTACACCTTC. Amino acids: CASSVDGAGYTF.

This chain joins TRBV7-2 and TRBJ1-1; 8 bases are shared with TRBD1. V dropped 2 bases and J dropped 0; count of bases not matched to a gene: 5. Per germline, CDR1 SGHTA and CDR2 FQGNSA. The length of the CDR3 is 16 residues. CDR3 protein: CASSLSGTGLNTEAFF. Written as DNA, the CDR3 is TGTGCCAGCAGCTTAAGCGGGACAGGATTGAACACTGAAGCTTTCTTT.

The sample holds one count of this clone. The rearrangement uses TRBV7-2 and TRBJ2-1; D is ambiguous. Trimming left V 4 bases short and J 0 bases short, with 13 bases between. The CDR3 length is 16 residues. From germline, CDR1 is SGHTA and CDR2 FQGNSA. CDR3 residues: CASSSGRGTSYNEQFF. The CDR3 DNA sequence: TGTGCCAGCAGCTCCGGTAGAGGTACCTCCTACAATGAGCAGTTCTTC.

This clone was seen just once. This chain links TRBV6-4 with TRBJ2-7; 10 nucleotides line up with TRBD2. V shed 0 bases and J 0 bases; nucleotides not matched to a gene: 8. This CDR3 region has 18 residues. The germline V gene has CDR1 MRHNA and CDR2 SNTAGT. CDR3 protein: CASSDSNKREGSSYEQYF. CDR3 sequence (DNA): TGTGCCAGCAGTGACTCGAATAAGCGGGAGGGGAGCTCCTACGAGCAGTACTTC.

This clone has only a few counts. The chain couples TRBV9 to TRBJ1-2; 11 bases are shared with TRBD1. The junction had 4 bases not matched to a gene; V was cut back by 0 bases and J by 3 bases. In germline, CDR1 is SGDLS, CDR2 YYNGEE. CDR3 length equals 16 residues. The CDR3 DNA follows: TGTGCCAGCAGCGTAGGAGGGACAGGGGGTTACTATGGCTACACCTTC. Protein product: CASSVGGTGGYYGYTF. Filled out from reference TRBV9 and TRBJ1-2, the complete variable domain reads DSGVTQTPKHLITATGQRVTLRCSPRSGDLSVYWYQQSLDQGLQFLIQYYNGEERAKGNILERFSAQQFPDLHSELNLSSLELGDSALYFCASSVGGTGGYYGYTFGSGTRLTVV.

J is TRBJ2-7 and V is TRBV5-1; D unresolved. The CDR3 extends over 13 amino acids. Germline V gene lookup returns CDR1 SGHRS and CDR2 YFSETQ. The V and J ends lost 0 bases and 7 bases respectively, with 11 bases between them. As DNA, the CDR3 is TGCGCCAGCAGCTTGGATGTGTCGGGTGAGCAGTACTTC. Translating it yields CASSLDVSGEQYF.

The chain couples TRBV25-1 to TRBJ1-2; 8 nucleotides agree with TRBD1. The V and J ends lost 2 bases and 7 bases, in that order; junction bases with no gene match: 9. The CDR3 extends over 15 amino acids. CDR1 MGHDK and CDR2 SYGVNS come from the germline V gene. CDR3 sequence: CASSERLQGARGYTF. In DNA form, the CDR3 reads TGTGCCAGCAGTGAAAGGCTTCAGGGGGCGCGTGGCTACACCTTC.

CDR3 residues: CASSQEGAIGNQPQHF. The CDR3 DNA is TGTGCCAGCAGCCAAGAAGGGGCCATAGGCAATCAGCCCCAGCATTTT. The chain uses TRBV4-2 and TRBJ1-5, with TRBD1 as a possible D gene (5 bases). From germline, CDR1 is LGHNA and CDR2 YNFKEQ. Trimming stripped 0 bases from V and 2 bases from J, with 11 bases between. The CDR3 consists of 16 residues.

The V and J genes are TRBV19 and TRBJ2-7; 9 positions agree with TRBD1. The CDR3 sequence is 17 residues long. Germline V gene data show CDR1 as LNHDA and CDR2 as SQIVND (reference sequence). The V segment lost 1 base and the J segment 5 bases; nucleotides outside the gene matches: 12. The CDR3, as DNA: TGTGCCAGTAGTATAGTGGCCCCCGGGACAGGGATCGACGAGCAGTACTTC. It encodes CASSIVAPGTGIDEQYF.

The genes are TRBV15 and TRBJ2-2; TRBD1 might be the D (6 bases). The CDR3 has 17 amino acids. The germline V and J ends were trimmed by 0 bases and 3 bases, with 14 bases remaining between them. Germline-derived CDR1 and CDR2 are LNHNV and YYDKDF (reference sequence). For the CDR3, the DNA is TGTGCCACCAGCAGAGATCGAACAGGGACGGACACCGGGGAGCTGTTTTTT. Its translation: CATSRDRTGTDTGELFF. The full variable domain, with the rest looked up from reference TRBV15 and TRBJ2-2, is DAMVIQNPRYQVTQFGKPVTLSCSQTLNHNVMYWYQQKSSQAPKLLFHYYDKDFNNEADTPDNFQSRRPNTSFCFLDIRSPGLGDTAMYLCATSRDRTGTDTGELFFGEGSRLTVL.

V is TRBV10-3 and J is TRBJ2-1, with TRBD2 matching 12 bases. Trimming at V came to 8 bases and at J to 6 bases, leaving 23 bases not matched to a gene. The CDR3 loop spans 20 amino acids. Germline lookup yields CDR1 ENHRY and CDR2 SYGVKD. The CDR3 spells CAIHGPRLAGAPTVFNEQFF. The CDR3 DNA sequence: TGTGCCATCCATGGTCCCCGACTAGCGGGAGCCCCTACGGTTTTCAATGAGCAGTTCTTC.

This sequence joins TRBV5-1 and TRBJ2-7, with 7 bases identical to TRBD1. The CDR3 length is 14 residues. The trim removed 2 bases at V and 2 bases at J, leaving 4 bases unmatched. The germline gives CDR1 SGHRS, CDR2 YFSETQ. The CDR3 reads CASSFRQGPYEQYF. The CDR3 DNA is TGCGCCAGCAGCTTCAGACAGGGCCCCTACGAGCAGTACTTC.

The chain links TRBV5-8 to TRBJ1-2; 9 nucleotides align to TRBD1. This CDR3 comprises 14 residues. The J segment lost 4 bases and the V segment lost 6 bases, leaving 7 bases of the junction unmatched. CDR1 is SGHTS and CDR2 is YDEGEE in the germline V gene. CDR3: CASNRGQGSYGYTF. Written as DNA, the CDR3 is TGTGCCAGCAACCGGGGACAGGGAAGCTATGGCTACACCTTC.

This clone was recorded only once. This rearrangement joins TRBV4-1 to TRBJ2-7; D possibly corresponds to TRBD1 (6 bases). The germline V gene encodes CDR1 MGHRA and CDR2 YSYEKL. The V gene lost 4 bases and the J gene lost 2 bases, with 12 bases spanning the gap. CDR3 length equals 14 residues. CDR3 coding DNA: TGCGCCAGCAGCCTAGGACAGACTACCTACGAGCAGTACTTC. Its translation is CASSLGQTTYEQYF.

This clone was detected once. This rearrangement joins TRBV27 to TRBJ1-1, with TRBD1 as a possible D gene (5 bases). The CDR3 runs to 16 residues. V lost 2 bases to trimming and J lost 4 bases, with 17 bases between them. CDR1 MNHEY and CDR2 SMNVEV come from the germline V gene (reference sequence). CDR3 in DNA: TGTGCCAGCAGTTTAACGGGGACTCTATTTGGCACTGAAGCTTTCTTT. Protein: CASSLTGTLFGTEAFF.

This chain connects TRBV5-1 to TRBJ2-7, with 9 bases that match TRBD1. Germline CDR1 is SGHRS and CDR2 is YFSETQ. V lost 0 bases, J lost 3 bases, and 7 bases stayed unmatched. This CDR3 has 16 residues. CDR3 sequence: CASSLVLNRGLYEQYF. The CDR3, as DNA: TGCGCCAGCAGCTTGGTATTGAACAGGGGGCTCTACGAGCAGTACTTC.

The chain is built from TRBV11-3 and TRBJ2-1, with D possibly TRBD2 on 6 matching bases. Deletions cut 2 bases from V and 6 bases from J, with 11 bases between. The CDR3 has 14 amino acids. Germline V gene data show CDR1 as SGHNT and CDR2 as YENEEA. CDR3 sequence (DNA): TGTGCCAGCAGCTTAAGCGGGTTGGTCAATGAGCAGTTCTTC. Its translation: CASSLSGLVNEQFF.

The chain is built from TRBV2 and TRBJ2-5; D is possibly TRBD2 (7 bases). The CDR3 extends over 15 amino acids. Trimming took 4 bases from V and 5 from J, leaving 17 bases between them. CDR1 and CDR2 (germline): SNHLY, FYNNEI. CDR3 amino acids: CASSVWGGLGETQYF. The CDR3 bases are TGTGCCAGCAGTGTGTGGGGGGGCCTCGGGGAGACCCAGTACTTC.

The chain combines TRBV27 with TRBJ2-1; 14 positions agree with TRBD2. The V gene end was trimmed by 6 bases and the J gene end by 5 bases; junction bases not matched to a gene: 0. The V gene's germline CDR1 is MNHEY and CDR2 SMNVEV (reference sequence). The CDR3 spans 14 residues. The CDR3 spells CASRGLAGDNEQFF. DNA of the CDR3: TGTGCCAGCAGGGGACTAGCGGGGGACAATGAGCAGTTCTTC.

V is TRBV5-1 and J is TRBJ2-3; perhaps TRBD1 as D (7 bases). The CDR3 contains 16 residues. V lost 9 bases to trimming and J lost 2 bases, with 22 bases between them. Germline V CDR1 and CDR2: SGHRS, YFSETQ. CDR3 in DNA: TGCGCCACCACGGGCGGAGGGGGCCCTCACACAGATACGCAGTATTTT. Amino acid sequence: CATTGGGGPHTDTQYF.

The chain links TRBV9 to TRBJ2-6; D ambiguous. Trimming shortened V by 4 bases and J by 4 bases, and 18 bases separated the two germline ends. This CDR3 comprises 17 residues. Looked up from germline, CDR1 is SGDLS and CDR2 is YYNGEE. CDR3 region: CASSPAGSLIGANVLTF. CDR3 DNA: TGTGCCAGCAGCCCAGCCGGGTCCCTAATAGGGGCCAACGTCCTGACTTTC.

The J gene is TRBJ2-1, the V gene TRBV5-1; maybe TRBD2 (5 bases). The V gene lost 5 bases and the J gene lost 9 bases, with 9 bases spanning the gap. From germline, CDR1 is SGHRS and CDR2 YFSETQ. The CDR3 runs to 11 residues. Here the CDR3 reads CASRYSVEQFF. The CDR3 coding sequence is TGCGCCAGCAGGTATAGCGTTGAGCAGTTCTTC. The full variable domain, completed using reference TRBV5-1 and TRBJ2-1, is KAGVTQTPRYLIKTRGQQVTLSCSPISGHRSVSWYQQTPGQGLQFLFEYFSETQRNKGNFPGRFSGRQFSNSRSEMNVSTLELGDSALYLCASRYSVEQFFGPGTRLTVL.

The V call is TRBV11-2, the J call TRBJ1-6; D is unclear. This CDR3 is 15 amino acids long. Germline-derived CDR1 and CDR2 are SGHAT and FQNNGV. The germline V and J ends were trimmed by 1 base and 16 bases, with 20 bases remaining between them. CDR3 protein: CASSLGPTRGPWLHF. The CDR3 DNA sequence: TGTGCCAGCAGCTTAGGGCCCACCCGCGGTCCATGGCTCCACTTT.

This chain connects TRBV19 to TRBJ1-2, with 8 nucleotides matching TRBD1. The length of the CDR3 is 15 residues. Germline lookup yields CDR1 LNHDA and CDR2 SQIVND (reference sequence). After removal of 1 base from V and 4 bases from J, the junction contained 5 bases not matched to a gene. The CDR3: CASSIALDRAYGYTF. In DNA, the CDR3 is TGTGCCAGTAGTATAGCCCTGGACAGGGCCTATGGCTACACCTTC.